The rows below give T cell receptor beta chains drawn from one sample of a study of cytomegalovirus exposure and HLA in healthy donors. Sequencing used immunoSEQ multiplex PCR; TCRdb keeps in-frame clones, though not all of them. The sample comprises under 250,000 clones, around 80% of which are singletons, and around 0.63% rests with the top ten. The sequenced material came from PBMCs. The receptor set was obtained from a man between 18 and 29 years old in good health and CMV-seronegative. Both conserved end residues are part of each CDR3. Each record gives: V gene, J gene, D gene, clone size, CDR3 protein, CDR3 DNA. The D gene is left open where the match is weak. Rows may omit the clone size; those that give it use once, few, many or a size class.

>TRBV5-1|TRBJ2-1|TRBD2|NA
CASSSGLLAGGFYNEQFF
TGCGCCAGCAGCTCTGGACTCTTAGCGGGAGGTTTCTACAATGAGCAGTTCTTC
>TRBV6-5|TRBJ1-6|NA|NA
CASSALEGDNSPLHF
TGTGCCAGCAGTGCCCTAGAGGGGGATAATTCACCCCTCCACTTT
>TRBV6-1|TRBJ1-4|NA|NA
CASSEVLAGNEKLFF
TGTGCCAGCAGTGAAGTCTTAGCGGGGAACGAAAAACTGTTTTTT
>TRBV2|TRBJ2-7|TRBD2|NA
CASSDRAGSSYEQYF
TGTGCCAGCAGTGATCGAGCGGGGTCCTCCTACGAGCAGTACTTC
>TRBV11-2|TRBJ2-5|NA|NA
CASSPDGGQGETQYF
TGTGCCAGCAGCCCGGATGGTGGGCAGGGGGAGACCCAGTACTTC
>TRBV5-1|TRBJ2-3|NA|once
CASRIQGTWGTDTQYF
TGCGCCAGCAGGATTCAGGGGACCTGGGGCACAGATACGCAGTATTTT
>TRBV28|TRBJ1-4|TRBD1|NA
CASSDTDRAAVKLFF
TGTGCCAGCAGTGATACTGACAGGGCAGCTGTAAAACTGTTTTTT
>TRBV9|TRBJ1-1|NA|NA
CASSVVGGRTEAFF
TGTGCCAGCAGCGTAGTCGGGGGGCGCACTGAAGCTTTCTTT
>TRBV29-1|TRBJ2-7|TRBD1|NA
CSVESGGTGLSYEQYF
TGCAGCGTTGAATCTGGTGGGACAGGCCTCTCCTACGAGCAGTACTTC
>TRBV6-6|TRBJ2-7|TRBD1|NA
CASTTGGEQYF
TGTGCCAGCACCACAGGGGGCGAGCAGTACTTC
>TRBV29-1|TRBJ2-3|TRBD1|once
CSVEGQGTDTQYF
TGCAGCGTTGAGGGACAGGGAACAGATACGCAGTATTTT
>TRBV30|TRBJ1-5|NA|NA
CAWSSDTANQPQHF
TGTGCCTGGAGTTCGGACACCGCAAATCAGCCCCAGCATTTT
>TRBV2|TRBJ2-1|NA|NA
CASSENQYPGEQFF
TGTGCCAGCAGTGAAAATCAGTATCCGGGTGAGCAGTTCTTC
>TRBV28|TRBJ2-7|TRBD1|NA
CASKSGTGGSYEQYF
TGTGCCAGCAAATCCGGGACAGGGGGTTCCTACGAGCAGTACTTC
>TRBV7-8|TRBJ2-7|NA|NA
CASSLMDSYYEQYF
TGTGCCAGCAGCCTAATGGACAGCTACTACGAGCAGTACTTC
>TRBV7-3|TRBJ2-6|NA|NA
CASRSGGANVLTF
TGTGCCAGCAGATCCGGTGGGGCCAACGTCCTGACTTTC
>TRBV7-8|TRBJ2-7|NA|NA
CASSLERGYGRPSGEQYF
TGTGCCAGCAGCTTAGAGAGGGGGTACGGGAGGCCCTCGGGCGAGCAGTACTTC
>TRBV30|TRBJ2-3|NA|NA
CAWSGQGTDTQYF
TGTGCCTGGAGTGGACAGGGCACAGATACGCAGTATTTT
>TRBV7-9|TRBJ1-2|TRBD1|NA
CASSSRDRVLRGYTF
TGTGCCAGCAGCTCCCGGGACAGGGTTTTAAGGGGCTACACCTTC
>TRBV30|TRBJ1-2|TRBD1|NA
CAWSVTGLNGYTF
TGTGCCTGGAGCGTGACAGGGTTGAATGGCTACACCTTC
>TRBV9|TRBJ1-2|TRBD1|NA
CASSARFTGQANYGYTF
TGTGCCAGCAGCGCGCGATTTACGGGACAGGCTAACTATGGCTACACCTTC
>TRBV5-4|TRBJ2-5|TRBD2|NA
CASSLVRGTSGTQYF
TGTGCCAGCAGCTTGGTGCGGGGGACCTCTGGGACCCAGTACTTC
>TRBV29-1|TRBJ2-1|TRBD1|once
CSVGAGGTIYNEQFF
TGCAGCGTTGGGGCAGGGGGAACGATTTACAATGAGCAGTTCTTC
>TRBV11-3|TRBJ2-2|NA|NA
CASSSPTAGELFF
TGTGCCAGCAGCTCGCCAACGGCCGGGGAGCTGTTTTTT
>TRBV5-5|TRBJ2-7|NA|NA
CASSLWGHDEQYF
TGTGCCAGCAGCTTGTGGGGGCACGACGAGCAGTACTTC
>TRBV7-9|TRBJ2-7|NA|NA
CASSFGPSLTYEQYF
TGTGCCAGCAGCTTTGGCCCTTCTTTAACCTACGAGCAGTACTTC
>TRBV27|TRBJ2-1|NA|NA
CASRITATYNEQFF
TGTGCCAGCAGAATCACAGCCACCTACAATGAGCAGTTCTTC
>TRBV18|TRBJ2-3|NA|NA
CASSRSPPGGFMTDTQYF
TGTGCCAGCTCACGATCTCCGCCGGGGGGCTTTATGACAGATACGCAGTATTTT
>TRBV7-8|TRBJ2-7|TRBD2|NA
CASSSGTSVTYEQYF
TGTGCCAGCAGCTCTGGGACTAGCGTGACCTACGAGCAGTACTTC
>TRBV30|TRBJ2-5|NA|NA
CAWSVGRGQETQYF
TGTGCCTGGAGTGTAGGCAGGGGACAAGAGACCCAGTACTTC
>TRBV19|TRBJ2-1|NA|medium-sized
CASSIRGMAGSYNEQFF
TGTGCCAGTAGTATACGGGGAATGGCAGGCTCCTACAATGAGCAGTTCTTC
>TRBV6-1|TRBJ2-2|NA|NA
CASTGGPNTGELFF
TGTGCCAGCACAGGAGGGCCGAACACCGGGGAGCTGTTTTTT
>TRBV18|TRBJ2-1|TRBD2|NA
CASSPNRLAGGPINEQFF
TGTGCCAGCTCACCAAACAGACTAGCGGGAGGGCCGATCAATGAGCAGTTCTTC
>TRBV27|TRBJ2-1|TRBD1|NA
CASSSNRGAYNEQFF
TGTGCCAGCAGTTCCAACAGGGGTGCCTACAATGAGCAGTTCTTC
>TRBV28|TRBJ1-2|NA|NA
CASSSVENYGYTF
TGTGCCAGCAGTTCAGTGGAGAACTATGGCTACACCTTC
>TRBV5-1|TRBJ1-1|TRBD1|NA
CASSFSTGKRAEAFF
TGCGCCAGCAGCTTTTCGACAGGGAAGAGGGCTGAAGCTTTCTTT
>TRBV10-3|TRBJ2-3|TRBD2|few
CAISGVKLAGDGGTDTQYF
TGTGCCATCAGTGGGGTTAAACTAGCGGGAGATGGTGGAACAGATACGCAGTATTTT
>TRBV5-1|TRBJ2-5|TRBD2|few
CASSSGTSQETQYF
TGCGCCAGCAGCTCCGGGACTAGCCAAGAGACCCAGTACTTC
>TRBV18|TRBJ2-1|NA|NA
CASSPPDYNEQFF
TGTGCCAGCTCACCGCCAGACTACAATGAGCAGTTCTTC
>TRBV5-4|TRBJ2-7|TRBD1|NA
CASSPDRGPWSGSYEQYF
TGTGCCAGCAGCCCGGACAGGGGGCCTTGGAGTGGATCCTACGAGCAGTACTTC
>TRBV5-1|TRBJ1-4|NA|NA
CASSPTPRGGEKLFF
TGCGCCAGCAGCCCGACCCCCCGGGGAGGAGAAAAACTGTTTTTT
>TRBV2|TRBJ2-7|TRBD2|NA
CASRIGTSGEQYF
TGTGCCAGCAGGATTGGGACTAGCGGCGAGCAGTACTTC
>TRBV2|TRBJ2-3|NA|NA
CASAQLADTQYF
TGTGCCAGTGCCCAATTAGCAGATACGCAGTATTTT
>TRBV29-1|TRBJ1-1|NA|NA
CSGTGNTEAFF
TGCAGCGGTACAGGGAACACTGAAGCTTTCTTT
>TRBV15|TRBJ2-1|TRBD2|NA
CATAGGLADNEQFF
TGTGCCACCGCTGGAGGACTAGCGGACAATGAGCAGTTCTTC
>TRBV18|TRBJ1-2|TRBD1|NA
CASSSTGGTGGTANYGYTF
TGTGCCAGCTCATCAACCGGTGGGACAGGGGGCACAGCTAACTATGGCTACACCTTC
>TRBV20-1|TRBJ1-1|NA|NA
CSATRLAEAFF
TGCAGTGCCACCCGGTTGGCTGAAGCTTTCTTT
>TRBV12-2|TRBJ1-4|NA|NA
CASRLAGRDRGPWEKLFF
TGTGCAAGTCGCTTAGCGGGCCGGGACAGGGGGCCATGGGAAAAACTGTTTTTT
>TRBV5-4|TRBJ2-3|NA|NA
CAASGESTDTQYF
TGTGCCGCCTCCGGGGAAAGCACAGATACGCAGTATTTT
>TRBV7-8|TRBJ2-7|TRBD2|NA
CASSSPLAGVRYEQYF
TGTGCCAGCAGCTCCCCTCTAGCGGGAGTTAGATACGAGCAGTACTTC
>TRBV30|TRBJ2-1|NA|NA
CAYGRDGGNEQFF
TGTGCCTATGGGCGCGACGGGGGCAATGAGCAGTTCTTC
>TRBV7-3|TRBJ1-1|TRBD1|NA
CASSSTGGVRNTEAFF
TGTGCCAGCAGCTCTACAGGGGGAGTCAGAAACACTGAAGCTTTCTTT